The sequence of this T cell receptor beta chain was determined in a study of blood T cell repertoires in COVID-19. Germline trimming cut 5 bases from V and 0 bases from J; bases unmatched to any gene: 7. This CDR3 is built from 16 residues. Germline CDR1 reads SGHRS; CDR2 reads YFSETQ. Authors' processing steps: For nucleated cells, counts were estimated from reference gene primer amplification. Sequencing was performed with immunoSEQ multiplex PCR; in TCRdb, only in-frame clones are kept and a portion is missing. The V and J calls and clone size were taken over from that table, and D and trimming were inferred from the DNA. The sample includes a few hundred thousand clones, about 80% seen only once; the top ten take approximately 4.5%.

The receptor's source is a man younger than 45 with acute COVID-19. Material: PBMCs or T cells enriched from blood (not recorded which). The gene calls are TRBV5-1 and TRBJ1-4; 7 nucleotides line up with TRBD1. The CDR3 DNA follows: TGCGCCAGCAGACGTACAGGGGTTGCAACTAATGAAAAACTGTTTTTT. As protein: CASRRTGVATNEKLFF.